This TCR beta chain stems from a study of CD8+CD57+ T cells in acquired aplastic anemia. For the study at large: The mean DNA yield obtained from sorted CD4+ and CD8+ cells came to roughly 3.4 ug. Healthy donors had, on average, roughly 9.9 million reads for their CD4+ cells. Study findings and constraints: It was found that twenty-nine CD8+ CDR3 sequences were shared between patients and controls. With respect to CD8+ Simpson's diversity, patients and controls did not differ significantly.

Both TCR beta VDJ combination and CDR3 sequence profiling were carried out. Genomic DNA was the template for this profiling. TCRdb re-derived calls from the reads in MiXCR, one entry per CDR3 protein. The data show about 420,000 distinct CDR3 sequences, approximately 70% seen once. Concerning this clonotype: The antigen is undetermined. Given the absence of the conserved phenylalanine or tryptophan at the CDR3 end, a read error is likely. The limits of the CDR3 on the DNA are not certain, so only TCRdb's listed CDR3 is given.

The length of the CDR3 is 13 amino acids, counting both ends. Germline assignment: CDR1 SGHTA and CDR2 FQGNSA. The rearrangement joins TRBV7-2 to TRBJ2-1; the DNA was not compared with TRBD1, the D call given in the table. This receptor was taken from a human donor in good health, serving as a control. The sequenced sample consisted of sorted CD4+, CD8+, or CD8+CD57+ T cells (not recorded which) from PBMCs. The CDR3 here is CASSFRGTMNTEA.